The T cell receptor (beta chain) described here comes from a study of T cell repertoires in cytomegalovirus infection. Study summary: Shared public TCR beta signatures pointed to both CMV infection and a matching HLA type.

TCRdb independently ran MiXCR on the reads; one entry per CDR3 protein. The sample consists of about 250,000 distinct CDR3 sequences, 10% to 15% of them appearing once. The study's findings and limits: Individuals carrying CMV plus the relevant HLA were identified by cumulative frequency of public TCR beta families. The response measured ex vivo was dominated by TCR beta clonotypes (HLA-C-restricted and CMV-specific).

Trimming shortened V by 2 bases and J by 1 base, and 18 bases separated the two germline ends. The CDR3 extends over 17 amino acids. Germline-derived CDR1 and CDR2 are DFQATT and SNEGSKA (reference sequence). A note on this clonotype: Its matching antigen is unknown.

The specimen sequenced was PBMCs. The sequence was collected from a human donor in good health (CMV status not recorded). Some clones in this sample may be carry-over from other donors' samples. The chain employs TRBV20-1 and TRBJ2-1; a possible D gene is TRBD2 (5 bases). The CDR3 is CSARRETLGVSYNEQFF. CDR3 DNA: TGCAGTGCTAGACGGGAAACACTCGGGGTTTCCTACAATGAGCAGTTCTTC.